This T cell receptor beta chain originates from a study of T cells after yellow fever vaccination. Notes on the study in general: A large majority of primary-vaccination clones showed up again after the booster (about 97% CD4, around 90% CD8).

The CDR3 covers 21 residues. The V gene lost 7 bases and the J gene lost 6 bases, with 38 bases spanning the gap. TCRdb re-analysed the 5' RACE reads in MiXCR, keeping a single row per CDR3 protein. The sample contains some 120,000 distinct CDR3 sequences, roughly 15% of which appear only once. Comment on this clonotype: Its specificity is unknown.

The receptor was isolated from a man between 18 and 35 years old who received the YFV17D yellow fever vaccine. The sequencing used CD8+ T cells sorted from PBMCs, collected 5 days after the yellow fever booster vaccination. This chain uses TRBV12-3 or TRBV12-4 with TRBJ2-3; tentative D call: TRBD2 (5 bases). The CDR3 loop reads CASTLPSDGSAVGIPGDTQYF. CDR3 DNA sequence: TGTGCCAGCACCCTACCCTCCGACGGATCCGCTGTCGGGATCCCGGGGGATACGCAGTATTTT.